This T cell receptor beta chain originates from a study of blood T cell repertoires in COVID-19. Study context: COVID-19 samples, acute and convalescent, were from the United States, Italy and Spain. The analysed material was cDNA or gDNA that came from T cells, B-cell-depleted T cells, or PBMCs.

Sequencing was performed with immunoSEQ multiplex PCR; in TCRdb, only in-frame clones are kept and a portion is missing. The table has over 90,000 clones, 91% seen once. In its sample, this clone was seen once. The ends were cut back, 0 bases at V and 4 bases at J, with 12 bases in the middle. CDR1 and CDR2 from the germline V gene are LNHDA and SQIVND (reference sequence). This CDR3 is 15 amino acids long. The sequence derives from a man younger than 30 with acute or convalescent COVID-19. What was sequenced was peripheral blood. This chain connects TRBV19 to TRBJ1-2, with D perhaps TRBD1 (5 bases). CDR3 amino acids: CASSIEGQGRYGYTF. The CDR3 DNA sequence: TGTGCCAGTAGTATAGAAGGGCAGGGCCGCTATGGCTACACCTTC.